This entry is about one T cell receptor beta chain. CDR1 is KGHSH, CDR2 LQKENI, per germline. V lost 2 bases to trimming and J lost 7 bases, with 12 bases between them. CDR3 size: 13 residues. This entry belongs to a study of T cell responses to AZD1222 COVID-19 vaccine. Assay: immunoSEQ multiplex PCR; the TCRdb copy retains only in-frame clones and omits some. The table shows fewer than 200,000 clones, with 90% to 95% occurring only once. This TCR was sampled from an adult who received the AZD1222 COVID-19 vaccine. The sample consisted of peripheral blood, taken 28 days after the second AZD1222 dose. This rearrangement joins TRBV18 to TRBJ2-7; D unresolved. DNA of the CDR3: TGTGCCAGCTCACCAATGGTTTTGGTTGAGCAGTACTTC. It yields the protein CASSPMVLVEQYF.